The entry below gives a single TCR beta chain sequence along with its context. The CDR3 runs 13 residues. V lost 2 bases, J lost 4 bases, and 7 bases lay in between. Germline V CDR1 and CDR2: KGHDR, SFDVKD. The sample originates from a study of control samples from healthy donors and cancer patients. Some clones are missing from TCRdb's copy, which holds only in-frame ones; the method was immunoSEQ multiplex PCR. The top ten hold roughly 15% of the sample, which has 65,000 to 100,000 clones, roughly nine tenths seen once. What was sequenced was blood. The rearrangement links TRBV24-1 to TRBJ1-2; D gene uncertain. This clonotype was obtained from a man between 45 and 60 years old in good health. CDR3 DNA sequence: TGTGCCACCAGTGATTCCCCCACCTATGGCTACACCTTC. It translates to CATSDSPTYGYTF.